The next 29 T cell receptor beta chains were all read from a single sample in a study of regulatory T cells in long-lasting Graves disease. Libraries of TCR beta came from iRepertoire HTBI primers plus Arm-PCR of CDR3 regions. One entry per CDR3 protein results from TCRdb running MiXCR on the multiplex PCR reads. The sample lists roughly 430,000 distinct CDR3 sequences, roughly a fifth seen once, with 14% in the top ten. This sample's time point: persistent/refractory GD, antithyroid drugs over 5 years with positive TRAb. Isolated PBMC RNA provided the starting material for the TCR library. Sequences were derived from peripheral blood mononuclear cells (PBMCs), sampled when the disease was refractory, from a patient treated with antithyroid drugs. The receptors derive from a female donor with Graves disease.

This clonotype showed up just a few times. The V and J genes are TRBV3-1 and TRBJ2-1; D gene uncertain. The CDR3 spans 15 residues. Germline V gene sequence: CDR1 LGHDT, CDR2 YNNKEL (reference sequence). Trimming took 0 bases from V and 8 from J, leaving 14 bases between them. Here the CDR3 DNA reads TGTGCCAGCAGCCAAGATGTGGTAGTATACGATGAGCAGTTCTTC. This translates into CASSQDVVVYDEQFF.

This clonotype was observed at least ten times. This chain joins TRBV6-2 or TRBV6-3 and TRBJ1-2, with D hard to call. This CDR3 contains 14 residues. V was pared by 0 bases and J by 12 bases, with 17 bases between. Germline CDR1 and CDR2: MNHEY and SVGEGT. CDR3 protein: CASSYSAASTSNTF. In nucleotides, the CDR3 is TGTGCCAGCAGTTACTCGGCAGCCTCAACCTCCAACACCTTC.

A few counts support this clonotype. V usage is TRBV6-1 and J usage is TRBJ2-7, with D unresolved. CDR3 length: 15 residues. Germline-derived CDR1 and CDR2 are MNHNS and SASEGT. The V end lost 4 bases, the J end lost 4 bases, and 17 bases lay between the germline ends. The chain's CDR3 is CASSVAHGRVYEQYF. DNA for the CDR3: TGTGCCAGCAGTGTCGCCCATGGACGAGTTTACGAGCAGTACTTC.

This clonotype was recorded a few times. This may be a read error: a much more frequent sequence differs by one nucleotide. This likely comes from a read error, as the CDR3 has no conserved phenylalanine or tryptophan at its end. The V gene is TRBV11-2, the J gene TRBJ2-5; D is perhaps TRBD1 or TRBD2 (6 bases each). The CDR3 sequence is 15 residues long. Germline V gene data show CDR1 as SGHAT and CDR2 as FQNNGV. Trimming shortened V by 6 bases and J by 1 base, and 15 bases separated the two germline ends. The DNA for the CDR3 is TGTGCCAGCAGAAGCGGATCGGGGGCCCAAGAGACCCAGTACTCC. Its translation: CASRSGSGAQETQYS.

This clonotype appeared many times. The chain links TRBV28 to TRBJ2-7, with D hard to call. The V gene lost 5 bases and the J gene lost 3 bases, with 8 bases spanning the gap. The V gene's germline CDR1 is MDHEN and CDR2 SYDVKM. The length of the CDR3 is 12 residues. In DNA, the CDR3 is TGTGCCAGCAGTCACAGTAACTACGAGCAGTACTTC. This translates into CASSHSNYEQYF. The variable domain in full, with the rest retrieved from reference TRBV28 and TRBJ2-7, is DVKVTQSSRYLVKRTGEKVFLECVQDMDHENMFWYRQDPGLGLRLIYFSYDVKMKEKGDIPEGYSVSREKKERFSLILESASTNQTSMYLCASSHSNYEQYFGPGTRLTVT.

This sequence joins TRBV20-1 and TRBJ2-7, with 7 positions matching TRBD1. CDR3 length equals 16 residues. Germline V gene lookup returns CDR1 DFQATT and CDR2 SNEGSKA (reference sequence). V trimming: 1 base; J trimming: 4 bases; junction bases outside the gene matches: 13. The CDR3, as DNA: TGCAGTGCTAGAGGGGGCCTTGACAGGGATCTTTACGAGCAGTACTTC. As protein: CSARGGLDRDLYEQYF.

This clonotype was recorded many times. CDR3 loop: CASSAATRGLEVGTGELFF. CDR3 sequence (DNA): TGCGCCAGCAGTGCCGCCACGCGGGGGCTCGAAGTCGGGACCGGGGAGCTGTTTTTT. The genes are TRBV10-2 and TRBJ2-2, with a possible D match to TRBD2 (7 bases). Germline CDR1 is WSHSY and CDR2 is SAAADI. Trimming pared 4 bases from V and 5 bases from J, leaving 26 bases between. The CDR3 loop spans 19 amino acids.

The sample holds many counts of this clonotype. The rearrangement joins TRBV10-3 to TRBJ2-5, with D perhaps TRBD1 (6 bases). The germline V gene has CDR1 ENHRY and CDR2 SYGVKD. V was cut by 3 bases and J by 4 bases, with 18 bases left in between. The CDR3 has 16 amino acids. Here the CDR3 DNA reads TGTGCCATCAGTGAACGAGGCAGGGGTATTGGAGAGACCCAGTACTTC. Translation gives CAISERGRGIGETQYF.

This chain joins TRBV9 and TRBJ2-5, with 8 bases identical to TRBD2. Germline CDR1 is SGDLS and CDR2 is YYNGEE. The CDR3 covers 15 residues. Trimming cost V 0 bases and J 5 bases; bases outside gene matches: 6. CDR3 DNA: TGTGCCAGCAGCGTAGGAAGCGGGAGCGTCGAGACCCAGTACTTC. Translated, it gives CASSVGSGSVETQYF.

This clonotype was counted ten times or more. The chain links TRBV7-8 to TRBJ1-1; D is uncertain. Deletions cut 2 bases from V and 1 base from J, with 8 bases between. The CDR3 loop spans 14 amino acids. In germline, CDR1 is SGHVS, CDR2 FQNEAQ. The CDR3 region is CASSLNFGNTEAFF. CDR3 in DNA: TGTGCCAGCAGCTTAAACTTTGGGAACACTGAAGCTTTCTTT.

The rearrangement joins TRBV19 to TRBJ1-1, with TRBD1 as a possible D gene (5 bases). Germline V lookup: CDR1 LNHDA, CDR2 SQIVND (reference sequence). The CDR3 sequence is 12 residues long. Trimming stripped 4 bases from V and 10 bases from J, with 13 bases between. The CDR3 bases are TGTGCCAGTAGTACGTTACAGGCTTCAGCTTTCTTT. Protein sequence: CASSTLQASAFF.

The V gene is TRBV15, the J gene TRBJ1-1; D is perhaps TRBD1 (5 bases). The ends were cut back, 0 bases at V and 1 base at J, with 18 bases in the middle. Germline V gives CDR1 LNHNV, CDR2 YYDKDF (reference sequence). The CDR3 totals 18 residues. Here the CDR3 DNA reads TGTGCCACCAGCAGAGATCTGTTGGCGGGGCTGGGGAACACTGAAGCTTTCTTT. It is translated as CATSRDLLAGLGNTEAFF.

V gene TRBV10-2 combines with J gene TRBJ2-7, with D possibly TRBD2 on 7 matching bases. The V end was cut by 6 bases, the J end by 4 bases, with 13 bases between. The germline V gene has CDR1 WSHSY and CDR2 SAAADI. There are 13 residues in the CDR3. CDR3 sequence (DNA): TGCGCCAGCAGGGAGGGAGGGGGGTACGAGCAGTACTTC. This codes for CASREGGGYEQYF.

This clonotype was counted at least ten times. The chain uses TRBV27 and TRBJ2-7; 9 bases are a match to TRBD1. Germline loops: CDR1 MNHEY, CDR2 SMNVEV (reference sequence). The J segment lost 5 bases and the V segment lost 5 bases, leaving 4 bases of the junction unmatched. This CDR3 is built from 13 residues. This CDR3 is CASSVDRGNEQYF. CDR3 DNA sequence: TGTGCCAGCAGTGTGGACAGGGGCAACGAGCAGTACTTC.

Many counts were recorded for this clonotype. J is TRBJ2-7 and V is TRBV28; D possibly corresponds to TRBD2 (5 bases). The germline CDR1 and CDR2 sequences are MDHEN and SYDVKM. Trimming took off 10 bases at V and 3 bases at J, with 13 bases between the two ends. The CDR3 loop spans 12 amino acids. CDR3 DNA sequence: TGTGCCACCTCCTGGGGAGTCTACGAGCAGTACTTC. It specifies CATSWGVYEQYF.

This clonotype was counted only a few times. The gene calls are TRBV7-8 and TRBJ1-3, with D tentatively TRBD1 (5 bases). V shed 4 bases and J shed 0 bases, with 7 bases lying between them. CDR3 size: 14 residues. From germline, CDR1 is SGHVS and CDR2 FQNEAQ. CDR3 residues: CASSSTDSGNTIYF. The DNA of the CDR3 is TGTGCCAGCAGCTCGACAGACTCTGGAAACACCATATATTTT. Using reference TRBV7-8 and TRBJ1-3 for the parts outside the CDR3, the full variable domain is GAGVSQSPRYKVAKRGQDVALRCDPISGHVSLFWYQQALGQGPEFLTYFQNEAQLDKSGLPSDRFFAERPEGSVSTLKIQRTQQEDSAVYLCASSSTDSGNTIYFGEGSWLTVV.

The table lists this clonotype with many counts. CDR3 sequence (DNA): TGTGCCAGCAGACCCAGCGAGAGTTACAATCAGCCCCAGCATTTT. Encoded protein: CASRPSESYNQPQHF. The V call is TRBV28, the J call TRBJ1-5; D is unresolved. Germline V gene lookup returns CDR1 MDHEN and CDR2 SYDVKM. Trimming cost V 6 bases and J 3 bases, with 15 bases left between them. CDR3 length: 15 residues.

Concerning this clonotype: The missing conserved phenylalanine or tryptophan at the end of this CDR3 makes a read error likely. The chain recombines TRBV30 with TRBJ1-5; no clear D. This CDR3 has 14 amino acids. The germline V gene has CDR1 GTSNPN and CDR2 SVGIG (reference sequence). Trimming pared 5 bases from V and 2 bases from J, leaving 13 bases between. As DNA, the CDR3 is TGTGCCTGGGGAGGCCCACCAGGCAATCAGCCCCAGCATTCT. Its translation: CAWGGPPGNQPQHS.

This clonotype was seen repeatedly, ten times or more. The chain combines TRBV7-9 with TRBJ2-5, with TRBD2 identical over 11 bases. The germline gives CDR1 SEHNR, CDR2 FQNEAQ (reference sequence). The J segment lost 4 bases and the V segment lost 4 bases, leaving 5 bases of the junction unmatched. CDR3 length: 15 amino acids. The CDR3 DNA sequence: TGTGCCAGCAGCTCAGGAGGACTAGCGGGAGAGACCCAGTACTTC. Amino acids: CASSSGGLAGETQYF.

This chain links TRBV20-1 with TRBJ1-3; tentative D call: TRBD1 (5 bases). Germline V lookup: CDR1 DFQATT, CDR2 SNEGSKA (reference sequence). This CDR3 region has 13 residues. Trimming removed 0 bases at V and 3 bases at J, with 6 bases between. CDR3 loop: CSARDQGGNTIYF. For the CDR3, the DNA is TGCAGTGCTAGAGACCAGGGTGGAAACACCATATATTTT.

This clonotype showed up many times. This chain links TRBV2 with TRBJ2-5; no reliable D call. The CDR3 consists of 13 residues. Trimming cost V 5 bases and J 5 bases, with 12 bases left between them. Germline CDR1 is SNHLY and CDR2 is FYNNEI. The CDR3 DNA follows: TGTGCCAGCAGTCCGCAAGCCTTGGAGACCCAGTACTTC. Protein product: CASSPQALETQYF.

This clonotype was counted at least ten times. Here the CDR3 reads CATSDPLSSGRADTGELFF. The CDR3 DNA reads as TGTGCCACCAGTGACCCCCTATCTAGCGGGAGGGCCGACACCGGGGAGCTGTTTTTT. J is TRBJ2-2 and V is TRBV24-1; 12 bases are shared with TRBD2. The germline V gene encodes CDR1 KGHDR and CDR2 SFDVKD. CDR3 length: 19 residues. V was clipped by 4 bases and J by 3 bases; unmatched bases: 11.

This clonotype was recorded once. A much larger clone sits a single nucleotide away, making a read error possible. The chain is built from TRBV6-1 and TRBJ2-7; 12 nucleotides agree with TRBD1. Trimming at V came to 6 bases and at J to 4 bases, leaving 10 bases not matched to a gene. Germline V CDR1 and CDR2: MNHNS, SASEGT. The CDR3 consists of 16 residues. In DNA form, the CDR3 reads TGTGCCAGCAGGGGACAGGGGGCCGTCGGTTCGTACGAGCAGTACTTC. It encodes CASRGQGAVGSYEQYF.

The J gene is TRBJ2-1, the V gene TRBV6-4; 7 nucleotides match TRBD2. Germline CDR1 is MRHNA and CDR2 is SNTAGT. The V segment lost 4 bases and the J segment 6 bases; nucleotides outside the gene matches: 6. The CDR3 contains 14 residues. DNA of the CDR3: TGTGCCAGCAGTGTTACGGCGGGAGTCAATGAGCAGTTCTTC. As protein: CASSVTAGVNEQFF.

This clonotype was seen repeatedly, ten times or more. The V call is TRBV20-1, the J call TRBJ1-2; 9 positions match TRBD1. Per the germline V gene, CDR1 is DFQATT and CDR2 is SNEGSKA (reference sequence). J was trimmed by 7 bases and V by 7 bases; bases with no gene match: 7. This CDR3 is built from 12 residues. This CDR3 reads CSGDRGGGGYTF. CDR3 DNA: TGCAGTGGAGACAGGGGGGGAGGTGGCTACACCTTC.

The genes are TRBV7-9 and TRBJ1-1, with TRBD1 as a possible D gene (6 bases). V gave up 6 bases and J gave up 1 base, with 12 bases separating them. The CDR3 runs 14 residues. Per the germline V gene, CDR1 is SEHNR and CDR2 is FQNEAQ (reference sequence). This CDR3 reads CASRQTGSNTEAFF. In DNA, the CDR3 is TGTGCCAGCAGACAGACAGGTTCGAACACTGAAGCTTTCTTT.

There are many counts of this clonotype. This chain links TRBV25-1 with TRBJ2-5; D call uncertain. The CDR3 consists of 15 residues. The germline V gene has CDR1 MGHDK and CDR2 SYGVNS. V lost 3 bases and J 2 bases, leaving 13 bases between the germline ends. CDR3 DNA: TGTGCCAGCAGTGATGGGCAGACTGTACAAGAGACCCAGTACTTC. Its protein product is CASSDGQTVQETQYF.

This clonotype was recorded at least ten times. The chain has TRBV28 and TRBJ1-1; D is ambiguous. The germline V and J ends were trimmed by 4 bases and 4 bases, with 16 bases remaining between them. The length of the CDR3 is 15 residues. In germline, CDR1 is MDHEN, CDR2 SYDVKM. CDR3 protein: CASSSLGLGGTEAFF. CDR3 DNA: TGTGCCAGCAGTTCCTTGGGATTGGGTGGCACTGAAGCTTTCTTT.

The sample holds a few counts of this clonotype. The chain is built from TRBV15 and TRBJ1-4; D is unclear. Germline loops: CDR1 LNHNV, CDR2 YYDKDF (reference sequence). The germline V and J ends were trimmed by 4 bases and 13 bases, with 19 bases remaining between them. The length of the CDR3 is 14 residues. The CDR3 sequence is CATSNREPSWGLFF. The CDR3 DNA is TGTGCCACCAGCAACCGGGAGCCGTCTTGGGGACTGTTTTTT.